Listed here are 21 T cell receptor beta chains from one sample, sequenced in a study of cytomegalovirus exposure and HLA in healthy donors. Using immunoSEQ multiplex PCR, the repertoire was profiled, and TCRdb retains in-frame clones only, with some absent. The table has approximately 200,000 clones, roughly 77% seen once. Sequences were obtained from PBMCs. These receptors were obtained from a young woman in good health and CMV-seronegative.

This clone turned up a few times. The chain employs TRBV5-1 and TRBJ1-6; a possible D gene is TRBD1 (6 bases). The ends were cut back, 1 base at V and 6 bases at J, with 17 bases in the middle. CDR1 SGHRS and CDR2 YFSETQ come from the germline V gene. The CDR3 length is 17 residues. CDR3 amino acids: CASSLSPQQGVNSPLHF. In DNA, the CDR3 is TGCGCCAGCAGCTTGTCCCCTCAACAGGGAGTTAATTCACCCCTCCACTTT.

The chain combines TRBV7-9 with TRBJ1-5; a possible D gene is TRBD1 (5 bases). Germline V lookup: CDR1 SEHNR, CDR2 FQNEAQ (reference sequence). V was cut by 2 bases and J by 5 bases, with 7 bases left in between. The CDR3 has 13 amino acids. CDR3 coding DNA: TGTGCCAGCAGCTTAAAAGGGGATCAGCCCCAGCATTTT. This gives the protein CASSLKGDQPQHF.

The chain carries TRBV19 and TRBJ1-2, with D possibly matching TRBD1 (6 bases). The CDR3 consists of 16 residues. V was clipped by 11 bases and J by 2 bases, with 24 bases between them. Germline V gene data show CDR1 as LNHDA and CDR2 as SQIVND (reference sequence). CDR3 coding DNA: TGTGCCGTCCAAAACAGGGCAGGGCCAGCCAACTATGGCTACACCTTC. This translates into CAVQNRAGPANYGYTF.

The chain recombines TRBV4-1 with TRBJ1-2; 9 bases align to TRBD1. The germline CDR1 and CDR2 sequences are MGHRA and YSYEKL. J lost 5 bases, V lost 0 bases, and 4 bases had no gene match. The length of the CDR3 is 15 residues. The CDR3 DNA follows: TGCGCCAGCAGCCAAGATGTACAGGGGGCATATGGCTACACCTTC. Protein product: CASSQDVQGAYGYTF.

This CDR3 is CASSFVEASGQFF. The CDR3 region has the DNA TGTGCCAGCAGCTTCGTCGAGGCGAGTGGACAGTTCTTC. This chain joins TRBV5-6 and TRBJ2-1; D not certain. The CDR3 length is 13 residues. Looked up from germline, CDR1 is SGHDT and CDR2 is YYEEEE. Trimming took 2 bases from V and 13 from J, leaving 16 bases between them.

This chain uses TRBV4-1 with TRBJ1-1, with D possibly TRBD1 on 5 matching bases. Trimming removed 3 bases from V and 6 bases from J, with 14 bases in between. There are 14 residues in the CDR3. The V gene's germline CDR1 is MGHRA and CDR2 YSYEKL. The CDR3 reads CASSHSRGGAEAFF. As DNA, the CDR3 is TGCGCCAGCAGCCATTCAAGGGGAGGTGCTGAAGCTTTCTTT.

The rearrangement links TRBV6-5 to TRBJ2-5; 8 positions match TRBD2. CDR1 and CDR2 (germline): MNHEY, SVGAGI. V was pared by 4 bases and J by 3 bases, with 10 bases of the junction left unmatched. This CDR3 contains 16 residues. CDR3 sequence: CASSFRSGSLEETQYF. Written as DNA, the CDR3 is TGTGCCAGCAGTTTTAGGAGCGGGAGCTTAGAAGAGACCCAGTACTTC.

Concerning this clone itself: This sample includes further DNA sequences coding for the same CDR3. The chain joins TRBV5-1 to TRBJ2-3, with 10 bases that match TRBD2. With V trimmed by 0 bases and J by 2 bases, 6 bases remained unmatched. The CDR3 is made up of 17 amino acids. Per the germline V gene, CDR1 is SGHRS and CDR2 is YFSETQ. The CDR3 spells CASSLEASGGPTDTQYF. CDR3 bases: TGCGCCAGCAGCTTGGAAGCTAGCGGGGGCCCCACAGATACGCAGTATTTT. The full variable domain, with the rest looked up from reference TRBV5-1 and TRBJ2-3, is KAGVTQTPRYLIKTRGQQVTLSCSPISGHRSVSWYQQTPGQGLQFLFEYFSETQRNKGNFPGRFSGRQFSNSRSEMNVSTLELGDSALYLCASSLEASGGPTDTQYFGPGTRLTVL.

About this clone itself: Different DNA sequences within this sample yield the same CDR3. The V call is TRBV14, the J call TRBJ2-5; D is possibly TRBD1 (6 bases). Germline CDR1 is SGHDN and CDR2 is FVKESK. The CDR3 covers 13 residues. The ends were cut back, 4 bases at V and 3 bases at J, with 9 bases in the middle. CDR3 region: CASSRDRKETQYF. The CDR3 nucleotides are TGTGCCAGCAGCCGAGACAGGAAAGAGACCCAGTACTTC. The variable domain in full, with the rest retrieved from reference TRBV14 and TRBJ2-5, is EAGVTQFPSHSVIEKGQTVTLRCDPISGHDNLYWYRRVMGKEIKFLLHFVKESKQDESGMPNNRFLAERTGGTYSTLKVQPAELEDSGVYFCASSRDRKETQYFGPGTRLLVL.

V and J are TRBV9 and TRBJ1-2, with TRBD1 matching 7 bases. The germline V gene has CDR1 SGDLS and CDR2 YYNGEE. The V gene end was trimmed by 4 bases and the J gene end by 4 bases; junction bases not matched to a gene: 7. The CDR3 is 14 amino acids. CDR3 nucleotides: TGTGCCAGCAGCTCGAGGGGGCCGATCTATGGCTACACCTTC. It translates to CASSSRGPIYGYTF.

V and J are TRBV29-1 and TRBJ2-7, with TRBD1 as a possible D gene (5 bases). The CDR3 consists of 13 residues. V was clipped by 6 bases and J by 1 base, with 13 bases between them. Germline CDR1 and CDR2: SQVTM and ANQGSEA. The CDR3 reads CSVYDRESYEQYF. In DNA, the CDR3 is TGCAGCGTGTATGACAGAGAGTCCTACGAGCAGTACTTC.

The chain uses TRBV29-1 and TRBJ2-2; the D gene is possibly TRBD2 (5 bases). This CDR3 contains 14 residues. Trimming took 4 bases from V and 0 from J, leaving 9 bases between them. CDR1 is SQVTM, CDR2 ANQGSEA, per germline. This CDR3 reads CSVVIGANTGELFF. The DNA of the CDR3 is TGCAGCGTTGTCATCGGGGCGAACACCGGGGAGCTGTTTTTT.

This clone occurred a few times. This sequence joins TRBV6-6 and TRBJ2-7; tentatively, D is TRBD1 (6 bases). There are 12 residues in the CDR3. The V gene lost 8 bases and the J gene lost 2 bases, with 10 bases spanning the gap. Germline V lookup: CDR1 MNHNY, CDR2 SVGAGI (reference sequence). The DNA of the CDR3 is TGTGCCAGCGCAGGGGATACCTACGAGCAGTACTTC. It codes for CASAGDTYEQYF.

The rearrangement uses TRBV7-7 and TRBJ1-5; no definite D call. Germline assignment: CDR1 SSHAT and CDR2 FNYEAQ (reference sequence). This CDR3 is built from 13 residues. V lost 2 bases to trimming and J lost 6 bases, with 8 bases between them. The CDR3 is CASSLSESQPQHF. The CDR3 DNA sequence: TGTGCCAGCAGCTTATCGGAGTCTCAGCCCCAGCATTTT.

This chain links TRBV5-1 with TRBJ1-2; a possible D gene is TRBD1 (5 bases). The V gene lost 0 bases and the J gene lost 7 bases, with 10 bases spanning the gap. Per the germline V gene, CDR1 is SGHRS and CDR2 is YFSETQ. The CDR3 runs 13 residues. The CDR3, as DNA: TGCGCCAGCAGCTTGGCAGGGAACGGTGGCTACACCTTC. Its protein product is CASSLAGNGGYTF. The whole variable domain, filled in from reference TRBV5-1 and TRBJ1-2, reads KAGVTQTPRYLIKTRGQQVTLSCSPISGHRSVSWYQQTPGQGLQFLFEYFSETQRNKGNFPGRFSGRQFSNSRSEMNVSTLELGDSALYLCASSLAGNGGYTFGSGTRLTVV.

The chain combines TRBV6-6 with TRBJ2-7, with 8 bases fitting TRBD1. CDR3 size: 14 residues. CDR1 MNHNY and CDR2 SVGAGI come from the germline V gene (reference sequence). With 4 bases clipped from V and 4 bases from J, the junction kept 6 bases outside the gene matches. The CDR3 sequence: CASSSRTGLYEQYF. In DNA, the CDR3 is TGTGCCAGCAGTTCACGGACAGGGTTATACGAGCAGTACTTC.

The rearrangement uses TRBV19 and TRBJ1-5, with D hard to call. This CDR3 contains 15 residues. V lost 7 bases and J lost 3, with 16 bases in between. The germline gives CDR1 LNHDA, CDR2 SQIVND (reference sequence). The CDR3 here is CASTTLGRSNQPQHF. The CDR3 region has the DNA TGTGCCAGTACCACCCTAGGCCGGTCCAATCAGCCCCAGCATTTT.

This clone was found a few times. Other DNA sequences in the same sample also yield this CDR3. The rearrangement uses TRBV30 and TRBJ1-5, with TRBD1 as a possible D gene (6 bases). CDR3 length equals 13 residues. Germline V CDR1 and CDR2: GTSNPN, SVGIG (reference sequence). The V end lost 0 bases, the J end lost 7 bases, and 10 bases lay between the germline ends. CDR3 nucleotide sequence: TGTGCCTGGAGTGTACAGGGCCGGCAGCCCCAGCATTTT. This translates into CAWSVQGRQPQHF. Full variable domain (outside the CDR3, taken from reference TRBV30 and TRBJ1-5): SQTIHQWPATLVQPVGSPLSLECTVEGTSNPNLYWYRQAAGRGLQLLFYSVGIGQISSEVPQNLSASRPQDRQFILSSKKLLLSDSGFYLCAWSVQGRQPQHFGDGTRLSIL.

V and J are TRBV18 and TRBJ1-3; 9 bases fit TRBD1. J gave up 4 bases and V 2 bases, and 0 bases lay outside the gene matches. The CDR3 runs to 14 residues. CDR1 is KGHSH, CDR2 LQKENI, per germline. CDR3 DNA: TGTGCCAGCTCACCAGGACAGGGGGGAAACACCATATATTTT. This sequence encodes CASSPGQGGNTIYF.

The genes are TRBV7-9 and TRBJ1-4; no reliable D call. The CDR3 is 15 amino acids. The germline gives CDR1 SEHNR, CDR2 FQNEAQ (reference sequence). Trimming took off 11 bases at V and 0 bases at J, with 16 bases between the two ends. CDR3 in amino acids: CAVNLMPATNEKLFF. In nucleotides, the CDR3 is TGTGCCGTAAACTTAATGCCTGCAACTAATGAAAAACTGTTTTTT. Drawing the rest from reference TRBV7-9 and TRBJ1-4, the complete variable domain is DTGVSQNPRHKITKRGQNVTFRCDPISEHNRLYWYRQTLGQGPEFLTYFQNEAQLEKSRLLSDRFSAERPKGSFSTLEIQRTEQGDSAMYLCAVNLMPATNEKLFFGSGTQLSVL.

This CDR3 is CASSPTGGSGNTIYF. In DNA, the CDR3 is TGTGCCAGCAGTCCCACAGGGGGCTCCGGAAACACCATATATTTT. The rearrangement links TRBV6-5 to TRBJ1-3, with 9 positions matching TRBD1. Per germline, CDR1 MNHEY and CDR2 SVGAGI. V was pared by 5 bases and J by 4 bases, with 6 bases of the junction left unmatched. This CDR3 is built from 15 residues.